The 19 T cell receptor beta chains given below trace back to one sample, sequenced in a study of blood T cell repertoires in COVID-19. The data were produced by immunoSEQ multiplex PCR, yet TCRdb's version contains in-frame clones alone and is incomplete. The table has 150,000 to 200,000 clones, roughly 84% seen once. Sequencing was done on a sample of PBMCs or T cells enriched from blood (not recorded which). Receptor source: a woman in her fifties or sixties who had recovered from COVID-19.

The V gene is TRBV6-5, the J gene TRBJ2-2; D gene ambiguous. Trimming took off 6 bases at V and 5 bases at J, with 10 bases between the two ends. Germline V lookup: CDR1 MNHEY, CDR2 SVGAGI. The CDR3 covers 13 residues. The CDR3 DNA reads as TGTGCCAGCAGGCTCGTACAAACCGGGGAGCTGTTTTTT. Encoded protein: CASRLVQTGELFF.

This clone was counted a single time. The chain joins TRBV12-3 or TRBV12-4 to TRBJ1-2, with unresolved D. V was trimmed by 2 bases and J by 2 bases, leaving 6 bases between them. The CDR3 length is 13 residues. The CDR3 loop is CASSLNLNYGYTF. The CDR3 nucleotides read TGTGCCAGCAGTTTAAATCTAAACTATGGCTACACCTTC.

The gene calls are TRBV18 and TRBJ1-5, with D unclear. CDR1 and CDR2 from the germline V gene are KGHSH and LQKENI. The CDR3 consists of 16 residues. Trimming cost V 2 bases and J 0 bases, with 11 bases left between them. CDR3 sequence reads: CASSPNPGSSNQPQHF. CDR3 nucleotide sequence: TGTGCCAGCTCACCAAACCCGGGAAGTAGCAATCAGCCCCAGCATTTT.

The V gene is TRBV5-1, the J gene TRBJ1-4; possibly TRBD1 for D (5 bases). This CDR3 spans 15 amino acids. Trimming left V 0 bases short and J 7 bases short, with 13 bases between. In germline, CDR1 is SGHRS, CDR2 YFSETQ. The CDR3 here is CASSLGPGESEKLFF. The CDR3 DNA reads TGCGCCAGCAGCTTGGGTCCGGGGGAGTCTGAAAAACTGTTTTTT.

V gene TRBV3-1 (or the pseudogene TRBV3-2) combines with J gene TRBJ1-2; 8 nucleotides align to TRBD1. CDR3 length: 14 residues. V lost 8 bases, J lost 2 bases, and 7 bases stayed unmatched. Germline V CDR1 and CDR2: LGHDT, YNNKEL (reference sequence). The CDR3 loop is CASRTTGANYGYTF. The CDR3 nucleotides read TGTGCCAGCCGAACGACAGGGGCGAACTATGGCTACACCTTC.

This clone was recorded once. The chain combines TRBV27 with TRBJ1-2, with 8 nucleotides matching TRBD1. V lost 4 bases and J lost 3; bases outside the gene matches: 4. The CDR3 sequence is 14 residues long. Germline assignment: CDR1 MNHEY and CDR2 SMNVEV (reference sequence). DNA for the CDR3: TGTGCCAGCAGTTCGCAGGGGGCCGACTATGGCTACACCTTC. Translation: CASSSQGADYGYTF.

The genes are TRBV7-2 and TRBJ2-7, with D possibly being TRBD1 (6 bases). Looked up from germline, CDR1 is SGHTA and CDR2 is FQGNSA. CDR3 size: 14 residues. V was clipped by 5 bases and J by 2 bases, with 13 bases between them. The DNA of the CDR3 is TGTGCCAGCAGCCCGACAGGTGGAACCTACGAGCAGTACTTC. This encodes CASSPTGGTYEQYF.

The V gene is TRBV7-3, the J gene TRBJ2-2; tentative D call: TRBD2 (5 bases). Trimming stripped 6 bases from V and 4 bases from J, with 15 bases between. Germline loops: CDR1 SGHTA, CDR2 FQGTGA. The CDR3 is 15 residues long. CDR3 residues: CASSRADSGTGELFF. CDR3 nucleotides: TGTGCCAGCAGTCGAGCGGACTCGGGCACCGGGGAGCTGTTTTTT.

The chain uses TRBV2 and TRBJ2-1, with TRBD2 matching 7 bases. The trim removed 7 bases at V and 2 bases at J, leaving 5 bases unmatched. The germline V gene has CDR1 SNHLY and CDR2 FYNNEI. The CDR3 sequence is 14 residues long. The CDR3 loop reads CASILGGPYNEQFF. CDR3 nucleotide sequence: TGTGCCAGCATCCTGGGAGGGCCCTACAATGAGCAGTTCTTC.

The V gene is TRBV3-1 (or the pseudogene TRBV3-2), the J gene TRBJ1-3, with D possibly being TRBD1 (6 bases). CDR1 is LGHDT and CDR2 is YNNKEL in the germline V gene (reference sequence). CDR3 length: 15 residues. The V gene lost 0 bases and the J gene lost 4 bases, with 10 bases spanning the gap. In DNA, the CDR3 is TGTGCCAGCAGCCAAGACAGGGGATCAGGAAACACCATATATTTT. Protein product: CASSQDRGSGNTIYF.

This clone appeared a few times. This chain links TRBV5-8 with TRBJ2-5, with D perhaps matching TRBD2 (6 bases). V was clipped by 1 base and J by 2 bases, with 15 bases between them. The germline gives CDR1 SGHTS, CDR2 YDEGEE. CDR3 length equals 16 residues. The CDR3 coding sequence is TGTGCCAGCAGCTTGTGGTCAGGGAGGTATCAAGAGACCCAGTACTTC. As protein: CASSLWSGRYQETQYF.

This clone was found once. The rearrangement uses TRBV3-1 (or the pseudogene TRBV3-2) and TRBJ2-5; weak D call: TRBD2 (6 bases). The CDR3 has 16 residues. CDR1 is LGHDT, CDR2 YNNKEL, per germline (reference sequence). V lost 1 base and J lost 1, with 13 bases in between. The CDR3 DNA reads as TGTGCCAGCAGCCAAGCGGCAGGGCGGGGCCAAGAGACCCAGTACTTC. This encodes CASSQAAGRGQETQYF.

V and J are TRBV28 and TRBJ2-4; TRBD2 matches at 13 bases. Germline CDR1 reads MDHEN; CDR2 reads SYDVKM. The CDR3 length is 14 residues. J lost 12 bases, V lost 5 bases, and 7 bases had no gene match. Here the CDR3 reads CASSGTSGITSQYF. DNA of the CDR3: TGTGCCAGCAGTGGGACTAGCGGGATCACTAGTCAGTACTTC.

The genes are TRBV14 and TRBJ1-1, with D possibly TRBD1 on 6 matching bases. The CDR3 consists of 15 residues. CDR1 SGHDN and CDR2 FVKESK come from the germline V gene. Trimming took 4 bases from V and 1 from J, leaving 13 bases between them. Here the CDR3 reads CASSPLGQPNTEAFF. In nucleotides, the CDR3 is TGTGCCAGCAGCCCCCTAGGACAGCCGAACACTGAAGCTTTCTTT. Complete variable domain (other parts from reference TRBV14 and TRBJ1-1): EAGVTQFPSHSVIEKGQTVTLRCDPISGHDNLYWYRRVMGKEIKFLLHFVKESKQDESGMPNNRFLAERTGGTYSTLKVQPAELEDSGVYFCASSPLGQPNTEAFFGQGTRLTVV.

The CDR3 loop reads CASSQDLAGLMNTEAFF. The CDR3 coding sequence is TGTGCCAGCAGCCAAGATTTGGCAGGCCTCATGAACACTGAAGCTTTCTTT. The chain combines TRBV4-2 with TRBJ1-1, with D hard to call. The CDR3 is made up of 17 amino acids. Trimming shortened V by 0 bases and J by 0 bases, and 14 bases separated the two germline ends. Germline V CDR1 and CDR2: LGHNA, YNFKEQ.

The chain has TRBV6-5 and TRBJ1-2; D is uncertain. The CDR3 has 13 amino acids. V was trimmed by 6 bases and J by 4 bases, leaving 12 bases between them. CDR1 and CDR2 from the germline V gene are MNHEY and SVGAGI. The DNA for the CDR3 is TGTGCCAGCAGGGTGTCAGGAACCTATGGCTACACCTTC. It codes for CASRVSGTYGYTF.

The rearrangement uses TRBV2 and TRBJ1-2, with TRBD1 identical over 8 bases. The J segment lost 4 bases and the V segment lost 10 bases, leaving 11 bases of the junction unmatched. This CDR3 region has 14 residues. Per germline, CDR1 SNHLY and CDR2 FYNNEI. The CDR3 is CAIAGRGQGYGYTF. The DNA for the CDR3 is TGTGCCATCGCCGGTCGAGGACAGGGCTATGGCTACACCTTC.

The rearrangement links TRBV19 to TRBJ2-3; TRBD2 matches at 8 bases. Looked up from germline, CDR1 is LNHDA and CDR2 is SQIVND (reference sequence). J gave up 5 bases and V 6 bases, and 7 bases lay outside the gene matches. The CDR3 sequence is 14 residues long. CDR3 loop: CASRLTSVKDTQYF. CDR3 DNA sequence: TGTGCCAGTAGACTGACTAGCGTTAAAGATACGCAGTATTTT.

The chain combines TRBV4-1 with TRBJ2-1, with D possibly TRBD2 on 5 matching bases. The CDR3 is made up of 14 amino acids. Between the trimmed V and J ends, which lost 2 bases and 10 bases, there was a span of 15 bases. Germline values: CDR1 MGHRA, CDR2 YSYEKL. The CDR3 loop is CASSQPTSSPEQFF. The CDR3 region has the DNA TGCGCCAGCAGCCAACCTACTAGTTCCCCCGAGCAGTTCTTC.